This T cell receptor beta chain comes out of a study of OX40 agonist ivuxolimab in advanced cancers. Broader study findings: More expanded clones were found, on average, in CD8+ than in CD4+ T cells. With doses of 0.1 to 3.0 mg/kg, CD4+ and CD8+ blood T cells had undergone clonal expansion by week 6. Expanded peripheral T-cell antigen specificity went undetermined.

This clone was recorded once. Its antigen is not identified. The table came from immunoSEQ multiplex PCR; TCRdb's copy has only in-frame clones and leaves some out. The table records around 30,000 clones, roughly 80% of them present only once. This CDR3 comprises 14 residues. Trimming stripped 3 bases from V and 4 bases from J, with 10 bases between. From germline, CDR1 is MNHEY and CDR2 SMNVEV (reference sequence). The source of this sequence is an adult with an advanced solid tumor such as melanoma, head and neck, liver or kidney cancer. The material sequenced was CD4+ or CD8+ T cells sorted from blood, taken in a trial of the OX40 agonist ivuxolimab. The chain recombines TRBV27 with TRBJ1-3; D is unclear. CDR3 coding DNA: TGTGCCAGCAGTTTCGGATACCCGGGAAACACCATATATTTT. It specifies CASSFGYPGNTIYF.